Below are 20 T cell receptor beta chains sequenced from a single sample in a study of T cells in narcolepsy. Repertoires were generated with immunoSEQ multiplex PCR, while TCRdb's copy carries only in-frame clones and drops some. The repertoire consists of more than 30,000 clones, with roughly 80% occurring once and the leading ten covering around 1.3%. The sample consisted of CD45RA- memory CD4+ T cells from PBMCs. The receptors were gathered from a human donor with narcolepsy.

This sequence joins TRBV6-4 and TRBJ2-2; D call uncertain. Trimming pared 2 bases from V and 5 bases from J, leaving 9 bases between. The CDR3 runs to 14 residues. CDR1 is MRHNA, CDR2 SNTAGT, per germline. CDR3 nucleotide sequence: TGTGCCAGCAGTGACAGGGTAGAAACCGGGGAGCTGTTTTTT. Its translation: CASSDRVETGELFF.

The chain joins TRBV15 to TRBJ2-7; D is possibly TRBD2 (6 bases). The CDR3 is 12 amino acids. Germline assignment: CDR1 LNHNV and CDR2 YYDKDF (reference sequence). V lost 4 bases to trimming and J lost 4 bases, with 8 bases between them. The CDR3 nucleotides are TGTGCCACCAGCAAAGGGACTTACGAGCAGTACTTC. Encoded protein: CATSKGTYEQYF.

This chain links TRBV7-3 with TRBJ2-5; D perhaps matches TRBD2 (7 bases). The CDR3 loop spans 16 amino acids. V lost 1 base and J 0 bases, leaving 12 bases between the germline ends. Germline-derived CDR1 and CDR2 are SGHTA and FQGTGA. The CDR3 nucleotides are TGTGCCAGCAGCTTAAATGGCGGGGGCCACCAAGAGACCCAGTACTTC. As protein: CASSLNGGGHQETQYF.

Only one count was recorded for this clone. The rearrangement links TRBV28 to TRBJ2-7; 11 bases match TRBD1. CDR3 length equals 16 residues. From germline, CDR1 is MDHEN and CDR2 SYDVKM. V gave up 3 bases and J gave up 6 bases; unmatched junction bases: 10. The CDR3 here is CASSFPPGTGGSEQYF. In DNA, the CDR3 is TGTGCCAGCAGTTTCCCCCCCGGGACAGGGGGATCCGAGCAGTACTTC. The variable domain in full, completed from reference TRBV28 and TRBJ2-7, reads DVKVTQSSRYLVKRTGEKVFLECVQDMDHENMFWYRQDPGLGLRLIYFSYDVKMKEKGDIPEGYSVSREKKERFSLILESASTNQTSMYLCASSFPPGTGGSEQYFGPGTRLTVT.

The gene calls are TRBV18 and TRBJ2-2; D might be TRBD1 (6 bases). Germline V gene data show CDR1 as KGHSH and CDR2 as LQKENI. The CDR3 runs 17 residues. Trimming pared 0 bases from V and 6 bases from J, leaving 17 bases between. The CDR3 reads CASSPPPHRVWAGELFF. CDR3 bases: TGTGCCAGCTCACCACCCCCCCACAGGGTCTGGGCCGGGGAGCTGTTTTTT. The full variable domain, rest sourced from reference TRBV18 and TRBJ2-2, is NAGVMQNPRHLVRRRGQEARLRCSPMKGHSHVYWYRQLPEEGLKFMVYLQKENIIDESGMPKERFSAEFPKEGPSILRIQQVVRGDSAAYFCASSPPPHRVWAGELFFGEGSRLTVL.

V gene TRBV7-2 combines with J gene TRBJ2-5, with TRBD2 identical over 14 bases. V lost 5 bases and J lost 1; bases outside the gene matches: 3. Germline V gene sequence: CDR1 SGHTA, CDR2 FQGNSA. The CDR3 has 16 amino acids. Written as DNA, the CDR3 is TGTGCCAGCAGCCCCGGGACTAGCGGGAGCCAAGAGACCCAGTACTTC. This sequence encodes CASSPGTSGSQETQYF.

This clone was seen just once. The chain has TRBV10-2 and TRBJ2-3; 9 bases agree with TRBD2. This CDR3 has 16 amino acids. The V and J ends lost 0 bases and 5 bases, in that order; junction bases with no gene match: 6. CDR1 and CDR2 (germline): WSHSY, SAAADI. The CDR3 here is CASSESRTSAIDTQYF. Here the CDR3 DNA reads TGCGCCAGCAGTGAGTCGCGGACTAGCGCGATAGATACGCAGTATTTT.

V and J are TRBV7-2 and TRBJ2-3; D unresolved. This CDR3 is 14 amino acids long. Looked up from germline, CDR1 is SGHTA and CDR2 is FQGNSA. With 3 bases removed from V and 2 bases from J, the gap between germline ends came to 9 bases. The CDR3 loop is CASSLGLDTDTQYF. The CDR3 bases are TGTGCCAGCAGCTTGGGGTTAGACACAGATACGCAGTATTTT.

The rearrangement uses TRBV29-1 and TRBJ2-4, with D perhaps TRBD2 (5 bases). Germline CDR1 and CDR2: SQVTM and ANQGSEA. This CDR3 is built from 14 residues. Trimming removed 6 bases from V and 0 bases from J, with 12 bases in between. CDR3 in amino acids: CSVRETLAKNIQYF. CDR3 nucleotides: TGCAGCGTCCGGGAAACCCTAGCCAAAAACATTCAGTACTTC.

This clone was detected only once. This chain uses TRBV28 with TRBJ1-1; D gene uncertain. V dropped 6 bases and J dropped 11 bases, with 13 bases sitting between them. CDR1 is MDHEN, CDR2 SYDVKM, per germline. CDR3 length equals 11 residues. CDR3 nucleotides: TGTGCCAGCAGCCCACTCCGAGGGGCTTTCTTT. It yields the protein CASSPLRGAFF.

V and J are TRBV4-1 and TRBJ2-3; TRBD2 is a possible D gene (5 bases). Trimming took off 3 bases at V and 3 bases at J, with 28 bases between the two ends. The length of the CDR3 is 20 residues. Germline CDR1 reads MGHRA; CDR2 reads YSYEKL. The CDR3 region has the DNA TGCGCCAGCAGCCACGACCTAAAACTGCCGAGGGCGTCAAGGACAGATACGCAGTATTTT. It is translated as CASSHDLKLPRASRTDTQYF.

CDR3 coding DNA: TGCGCCAGCAGCTTATCTAGCGGGAGCTCCTACAATGAGCAGTTCTTC. Amino acid sequence: CASSLSSGSSYNEQFF. This chain uses TRBV5-1 with TRBJ2-1; 10 bases map to TRBD2. CDR3 length equals 16 residues. The germline V gene has CDR1 SGHRS and CDR2 YFSETQ. V shed 2 bases and J 0 bases; nucleotides not matched to a gene: 2. Combining the CDR3 with reference TRBV5-1 and TRBJ2-1 gives the whole variable domain KAGVTQTPRYLIKTRGQQVTLSCSPISGHRSVSWYQQTPGQGLQFLFEYFSETQRNKGNFPGRFSGRQFSNSRSEMNVSTLELGDSALYLCASSLSSGSSYNEQFFGPGTRLTVL.

The J gene is TRBJ2-5, the V gene TRBV14; D perhaps matches TRBD1 (6 bases). Germline lookup yields CDR1 SGHDN and CDR2 FVKESK. The CDR3 length is 16 residues. V dropped 0 bases and J dropped 2 bases, with 13 bases sitting between them. The CDR3 spells CASSQDLGHRQETQYF. The DNA of the CDR3 is TGTGCCAGCAGCCAAGATCTGGGACACCGTCAAGAGACCCAGTACTTC.

The V gene is TRBV5-1, the J gene TRBJ2-5, with TRBD2 identical over 8 bases. This CDR3 spans 14 amino acids. V was clipped by 4 bases and J by 6 bases; unmatched bases: 8. Germline values: CDR1 SGHRS, CDR2 YFSETQ. CDR3 DNA sequence: TGCGCCAGCAGCCCCCGGGGGGGGCTTCAGACCCAGTACTTC. It specifies CASSPRGGLQTQYF.

V usage is TRBV19 and J usage is TRBJ2-3; unclear D gene. The CDR3 contains 14 residues. V was shortened by 3 bases and J by 4 bases, with 11 bases between the two germline ends. Germline CDR1 reads LNHDA; CDR2 reads SQIVND (reference sequence). The CDR3 here is CASSINPTADTQYF. CDR3 bases: TGTGCCAGTAGTATCAATCCTACCGCAGATACGCAGTATTTT.

This clone appeared once. This chain joins TRBV9 and TRBJ1-4; TRBD1 is a possible D gene (5 bases). The germline CDR1 and CDR2 sequences are SGDLS and YYNGEE. The CDR3 covers 18 residues. V lost 4 bases, J lost 1 base, and 20 bases lay in between. This CDR3 is CASSPGGQGLVTNEKLFF. CDR3 in DNA: TGTGCCAGCAGCCCAGGAGGGCAGGGATTGGTAACTAATGAAAAACTGTTTTTT.

This clone was seen a few times. The J gene is TRBJ2-7, the V gene TRBV7-3; D gene uncertain. V gave up 6 bases and J gave up 6 bases, with 18 bases separating them. This CDR3 region has 14 residues. The germline V gene has CDR1 SGHTA and CDR2 FQGTGA. The CDR3 coding sequence is TGTGCCAGCAGTATCCGCCCAGAGTGGGGCGAGCAGTACTTC. Translated, it gives CASSIRPEWGEQYF. The full variable domain, in which reference TRBV7-3 and TRBJ2-7 provide the parts outside the CDR3, is GAGVSQTPSNKVTEKGKYVELRCDPISGHTALYWYRQSLGQGPEFLIYFQGTGAADDSGLPNDRFFAVRPEGSVSTLKIQRTERGDSAVYLCASSIRPEWGEQYFGPGTRLTVT.

The chain recombines TRBV4-2 with TRBJ1-4, with a weak D call TRBD1 (5 bases). Germline assignment: CDR1 LGHNA and CDR2 YNFKEQ. The CDR3 loop spans 18 amino acids. The V end lost 1 base, the J end lost 0 bases, and 15 bases lay between the germline ends. The CDR3 spells CASSQAGPPIATNEKLFF. CDR3 in DNA: TGTGCCAGCAGCCAAGCGGGACCGCCGATTGCAACTAATGAAAAACTGTTTTTT.

The chain couples TRBV7-8 to TRBJ1-4; no clear D gene. CDR1 and CDR2 from the germline V gene are SGHVS and FQNEAQ. This CDR3 contains 12 residues. The V end lost 2 bases, the J end lost 8 bases, and 6 bases lay between the germline ends. The DNA of the CDR3 is TGTGCCAGCAGCTTAAGGGCAGAAAAACTGTTTTTT. It specifies CASSLRAEKLFF.

The CDR3 DNA reads TGCAGCGTTGACGACAGTATGGTAGAGGGCTACACCTTC. It encodes CSVDDSMVEGYTF. This chain joins TRBV29-1 and TRBJ1-2, with D maybe TRBD1 (5 bases). V lost 3 bases to trimming and J lost 8 bases, with 16 bases between them. Germline-derived CDR1 and CDR2 are SQVTM and ANQGSEA. The CDR3 length is 13 residues. Combining the CDR3 with reference TRBV29-1 and TRBJ1-2 gives the whole variable domain SAVISQKPSRDICQRGTSLTIQCQVDSQVTMMFWYRQQPGQSLTLIATANQGSEATYESGFVIDKFPISRPNLTFSTLTVSNMSPEDSSIYLCSVDDSMVEGYTFGSGTRLTVV.